These 30 T cell receptor beta chains were sequenced from one sample in a study of shared clonotypes between healthy human individuals. Clones were read by immunoSEQ multiplex PCR, and TCRdb kept only the in-frame ones, dropping some. The sample shows about 2 million clones, roughly 94% of them seen only once. The material sequenced was naive CD4+ T cells sorted from blood. Subset here: CD45RA+ positively selected. These receptor sequences come from a man between 18 and 35 years old in good health.

V is TRBV18 and J is TRBJ2-7; 11 positions agree with TRBD2. V shed 5 bases, J shed 2 bases, and the junction held 2 bases outside the gene matches. The CDR3 consists of 14 residues. Germline V gene lookup returns CDR1 KGHSH and CDR2 LQKENI. CDR3 DNA sequence: TGTGCCAGCTCAATACTAGCGGGGGCCTACGAGCAGTACTTC. Translating it yields CASSILAGAYEQYF.

The chain joins TRBV7-2 to TRBJ2-5, with D tentatively TRBD1 or TRBD2 (5 bases each). V dropped 5 bases and J dropped 1 base, with 11 bases sitting between them. The germline V gene has CDR1 SGHTA and CDR2 FQGNSA. CDR3 length equals 14 residues. The CDR3 nucleotides are TGTGCCAGCAGCCCCGGGGCATTCCAAGAGACCCAGTACTTC. Its translation: CASSPGAFQETQYF. The full variable domain, with the rest looked up from reference TRBV7-2 and TRBJ2-5, is GAGVSQSPSNKVTEKGKDVELRCDPISGHTALYWYRQSLGQGLEFLIYFQGNSAPDKSGLPSDRFSAERTGGSVSTLTIQRTQQEDSAVYLCASSPGAFQETQYFGPGTRLLVL.

This chain uses TRBV28 with TRBJ2-5, with 10 bases fitting TRBD1. The germline V gene has CDR1 MDHEN and CDR2 SYDVKM. The length of the CDR3 is 16 residues. V gave up 6 bases and J gave up 5 bases; unmatched junction bases: 12. The CDR3 sequence is CASSRTGTGDGETQYF. The CDR3 DNA reads TGTGCCAGCAGCCGCACCGGGACAGGGGACGGTGAGACCCAGTACTTC.

This chain connects TRBV7-9 to TRBJ2-2, with 14 bases matching TRBD2. Germline assignment: CDR1 SEHNR and CDR2 FQNEAQ (reference sequence). The CDR3 extends over 18 amino acids. Unmatched junction bases numbered 9, after V lost 6 bases and J lost 3 bases. CDR3 protein: CASRASGLAGVHTGELFF. CDR3 in DNA: TGTGCCAGCAGAGCCTCGGGACTAGCGGGAGTCCACACCGGGGAGCTGTTTTTT. Full variable domain (rest looked up from reference TRBV7-9 and TRBJ2-2): DTGVSQNPRHKITKRGQNVTFRCDPISEHNRLYWYRQTLGQGPEFLTYFQNEAQLEKSRLLSDRFSAERPKGSFSTLEIQRTEQGDSAMYLCASRASGLAGVHTGELFFGEGSRLTVL.

J is TRBJ1-6 and V is TRBV5-4; 11 bases map to TRBD1. The CDR3 extends over 15 amino acids. Per germline, CDR1 SGHNT and CDR2 YYREEE (reference sequence). Trimming took 4 bases from V and 7 from J; bases not matched to a gene: 4. Here the CDR3 DNA reads TGTGCCAGCAGCGCGGGGACAGGGGGGAATTCACCCCTCCACTTT. Protein: CASSAGTGGNSPLHF.

This clone was detected only once. The chain links TRBV6-5 to TRBJ2-1; TRBD1 aligns across 7 bases. The CDR3 runs to 14 residues. CDR1 MNHEY and CDR2 SVGAGI come from the germline V gene. Losses at the gene ends were 6 bases for V and 4 bases for J; bases not matched to a gene: 6. The CDR3 DNA follows: TGTGCCAGCAGAAGCGCGACAGGGTACAATGAGCAGTTCTTC. As protein: CASRSATGYNEQFF.

The chain joins TRBV2 to TRBJ1-5, with TRBD1 matching 8 bases. The germline V gene encodes CDR1 SNHLY and CDR2 FYNNEI. This CDR3 has 15 amino acids. After removal of 8 bases from V and 4 bases from J, the junction contained 10 bases not matched to a gene. The CDR3 region is CASGEGQARNQPQHF. DNA for the CDR3: TGTGCCAGCGGAGAGGGACAGGCGAGGAATCAGCCCCAGCATTTT.

This chain connects TRBV19 to TRBJ1-2; no reliable D call. The CDR3 length is 15 residues. The germline CDR1 and CDR2 sequences are LNHDA and SQIVND (reference sequence). V was clipped by 1 base and J by 7 bases, with 16 bases between them. In nucleotides, the CDR3 is TGTGCCAGTAGTATAGTTGGCAGACAAAGTCCTGGCTACACCTTC. The encoded protein is CASSIVGRQSPGYTF.

On this clone: Compared with germline, one end of the junction differs, possibly owing to a read error. The chain couples TRBV7-8 to TRBJ1-1; D is ambiguous. The V gene's germline CDR1 is SGHVS and CDR2 FQNEAQ. The length of the CDR3 is 19 residues. CDR3 in DNA: TGTGCCAGCAGCCTAGCCTATCCGGGGTGGGGTTTAGAGAACACTGAAGCTTTCTTT. Translated, it gives CASSLAYPGWGLENTEAFF.

This clone showed up just once. The V gene is TRBV15, the J gene TRBJ2-7, with D maybe TRBD1 (5 bases). Germline values: CDR1 LNHNV, CDR2 YYDKDF (reference sequence). Trimming pared 0 bases from V and 7 bases from J, leaving 13 bases between. The CDR3 extends over 14 amino acids. The CDR3 sequence is CATSRDFDSEEQYF. CDR3 sequence (DNA): TGTGCCACCAGCAGAGATTTTGACAGTGAAGAGCAGTACTTC.

CDR3 protein: CASRRGTGVGLAGVTYEQYF. DNA of the CDR3: TGTGCCAGCAGACGGGGAACAGGGGTCGGACTAGCGGGGGTCACCTACGAGCAGTACTTC. The chain has TRBV28 and TRBJ2-7; 13 positions match TRBD2. Trimming cost V 6 bases and J 2 bases; bases outside gene matches: 19. The CDR3 contains 20 residues. Germline V gene data show CDR1 as MDHEN and CDR2 as SYDVKM. Combining the CDR3 with reference TRBV28 and TRBJ2-7 gives the whole variable domain DVKVTQSSRYLVKRTGEKVFLECVQDMDHENMFWYRQDPGLGLRLIYFSYDVKMKEKGDIPEGYSVSREKKERFSLILESASTNQTSMYLCASRRGTGVGLAGVTYEQYFGPGTRLTVT.

The J gene is TRBJ2-2, the V gene TRBV5-6; 7 bases match TRBD1. Germline loops: CDR1 SGHDT, CDR2 YYEEEE. This CDR3 spans 15 amino acids. The V segment lost 2 bases and the J segment 3 bases; nucleotides outside the gene matches: 4. CDR3 bases: TGTGCCAGCAGCTTCAGGGACAGATACACCGGGGAGCTGTTTTTT. Its translation is CASSFRDRYTGELFF.

The genes are TRBV4-1 and TRBJ2-3; 15 nucleotides agree with TRBD2. The CDR3 sequence is 17 residues long. CDR1 and CDR2 from the germline V gene are MGHRA and YSYEKL. V shed 4 bases and J 3 bases; nucleotides not matched to a gene: 5. The CDR3, as DNA: TGCGCCAGCAGCCTTCGGACTAGCGGGGGGGCTACAGATACGCAGTATTTT. This gives the protein CASSLRTSGGATDTQYF.

This rearrangement joins TRBV4-1 to TRBJ2-7; D gene uncertain. Trimming left V 4 bases short and J 1 base short, with 2 bases between. This CDR3 is built from 11 residues. Germline CDR1 reads MGHRA; CDR2 reads YSYEKL. CDR3 region: CASSRSYEQYF. The CDR3 DNA reads TGCGCCAGCAGCCGGTCCTACGAGCAGTACTTC.

This chain links TRBV27 with TRBJ2-3; TRBD2 aligns across 9 bases. The CDR3 covers 15 residues. J gave up 5 bases and V 3 bases, and 6 bases lay outside the gene matches. The germline CDR1 and CDR2 sequences are MNHEY and SMNVEV (reference sequence). The CDR3 spells CASSFGGRARDTQYF. CDR3 DNA: TGTGCCAGCAGTTTTGGCGGGAGGGCCAGAGATACGCAGTATTTT.

Comment on this clone: Germline is not matched at one junction end, which may reflect a read error. This chain connects TRBV19 to TRBJ1-2; D gene unclear. The germline gives CDR1 LNHDA, CDR2 SQIVND (reference sequence). This CDR3 spans 12 amino acids. CDR3 protein: CASSLDAYGYTF. CDR3 nucleotides: TGTGCCAGTAGTCTAGATGCCTATGGCTACACCTTC.

The rearrangement uses TRBV11-1 and TRBJ1-5, with no clear D. CDR1 is SGHAT, CDR2 FQDESV, per germline (reference sequence). CDR3 length equals 17 residues. The V and J ends lost 1 base and 2 bases respectively, with 15 bases between them. In DNA, the CDR3 is TGTGCCAGCAGCTTAGAATTTTGCGGGAACCGCAATCAGCCCCAGCATTTT. Its translation: CASSLEFCGNRNQPQHF.

This clone was seen a single time. The chain couples TRBV30 to TRBJ1-6, with D tentatively TRBD1 (6 bases). Trimming took 2 bases from V and 2 from J, leaving 10 bases between them. The germline gives CDR1 GTSNPN, CDR2 SVGIG (reference sequence). The CDR3 has 15 amino acids. The CDR3, as DNA: TGTGCCTGGAGTTATAGGACAGCCTATAATTCACCCCTCCACTTT. The encoded protein is CAWSYRTAYNSPLHF.

The V gene is TRBV5-6, the J gene TRBJ1-1, with a weak D call TRBD1 (6 bases). V gave up 4 bases and J gave up 1 base, with 14 bases separating them. This CDR3 region has 15 residues. CDR1 is SGHDT, CDR2 YYEEEE, per germline. The CDR3 nucleotides read TGTGCCAGCAGCGGGGGAGCACAGGGGAACACTGAAGCTTTCTTT. Residues: CASSGGAQGNTEAFF.

Details on this clone: The sample carries other DNA sequences with the same CDR3. The CDR3 spells CASRRASTDTQYF. As DNA, the CDR3 is TGTGCCAGCAGGCGGGCGTCTACAGATACGCAGTATTTT. The V gene is TRBV27, the J gene TRBJ2-3; D is possibly TRBD2 (5 bases). V dropped 6 bases and J dropped 3 bases, with 10 bases sitting between them. This CDR3 is built from 13 residues. CDR1 is MNHEY and CDR2 is SMNVEV in the germline V gene (reference sequence).

V gene TRBV7-2 combines with J gene TRBJ2-5, with D perhaps matching TRBD1 (5 bases). The CDR3 totals 12 residues. V lost 5 bases and J lost 3, with 7 bases in between. The germline gives CDR1 SGHTA, CDR2 FQGNSA. CDR3 sequence reads: CASSPTEETQYF. In nucleotides, the CDR3 is TGTGCCAGCAGCCCGACAGAAGAGACCCAGTACTTC.

The CDR3 nucleotides read TGTGCCAGCAGTGTGGCCAGCCAACACGGCTACACCTTC. Translating gives CASSVASQHGYTF. The chain recombines TRBV2 with TRBJ1-2; D not resolved. Per the germline V gene, CDR1 is SNHLY and CDR2 is FYNNEI. The V gene lost 4 bases and the J gene lost 8 bases, with 14 bases spanning the gap. The CDR3 has 13 amino acids.

The V and J genes are TRBV5-6 and TRBJ2-5; 7 bases are a match to TRBD1. Germline CDR1 reads SGHDT; CDR2 reads YYEEEE. The trim removed 5 bases at V and 6 bases at J, leaving 22 bases unmatched. CDR3 size: 18 residues. The CDR3 sequence: CASRYTHLEQGRIKTQYF. The CDR3 nucleotides are TGTGCCAGCAGATATACCCATTTGGAACAGGGGCGCATAAAGACCCAGTACTTC.

This chain uses TRBV6-5 with TRBJ2-3; D unresolved. In germline, CDR1 is MNHEY, CDR2 SVGAGI. This CDR3 has 14 amino acids. The V end was cut by 0 bases, the J end by 1 base, with 5 bases between. The CDR3 region has the DNA TGTGCCAGCAGTTACTCATCCCGCACAGATACGCAGTATTTT. This encodes CASSYSSRTDTQYF.

This clone was seen just once. V and J are TRBV12-5 and TRBJ2-1, with 11 bases fitting TRBD2. Germline V gives CDR1 LGHNT, CDR2 FRNRAP. This CDR3 is built from 21 residues. The junction had 13 bases not matched to a gene; V was cut back by 0 bases and J by 0 bases. CDR3 sequence: CASGLVTSGRYSSGSYNEQFF. In DNA, the CDR3 is TGTGCTAGTGGTTTGGTCACTAGCGGGAGATATTCGTCCGGCTCCTACAATGAGCAGTTCTTC.

This chain's CDR3 is CASRIKSYRALSNQPQHF. The CDR3 bases are TGTGCCAGCAGAATAAAGTCATACAGGGCCCTTAGCAATCAGCCCCAGCATTTT. The chain couples TRBV28 to TRBJ1-5, with D possibly TRBD1 on 6 matching bases. The ends were cut back, 6 bases at V and 0 bases at J, with 21 bases in the middle. Germline V lookup: CDR1 MDHEN, CDR2 SYDVKM. The CDR3 has 18 amino acids. Complete variable domain (other parts from reference TRBV28 and TRBJ1-5): DVKVTQSSRYLVKRTGEKVFLECVQDMDHENMFWYRQDPGLGLRLIYFSYDVKMKEKGDIPEGYSVSREKKERFSLILESASTNQTSMYLCASRIKSYRALSNQPQHFGDGTRLSIL.

This clone was picked up one time. V and J are TRBV30 and TRBJ2-2, with D maybe TRBD2 (5 bases). Germline V lookup: CDR1 GTSNPN, CDR2 SVGIG (reference sequence). Deletions cut 7 bases from V and 1 base from J, with 10 bases between. There are 13 residues in the CDR3. The CDR3, as DNA: TGTGCCTCGAGAGGGAGGAACACCGGGGAGCTGTTTTTT. Translating it yields CASRGRNTGELFF.

The V gene is TRBV25-1, the J gene TRBJ2-7; D uncertain. The CDR3 is 13 residues long. The germline V and J ends were trimmed by 6 bases and 7 bases, with 16 bases remaining between them. Germline V gene sequence: CDR1 MGHDK, CDR2 SYGVNS. The CDR3 DNA follows: TGTGCCAGCAGGGGGTCAGTTTCGGAAGAGCAGTACTTC. This translates into CASRGSVSEEQYF.

The chain joins TRBV5-6 to TRBJ2-7; 10 bases line up with TRBD1. The CDR3 is 15 amino acids. The germline CDR1 and CDR2 sequences are SGHDT and YYEEEE. V dropped 3 bases and J dropped 2; count of bases not matched to a gene: 5. The CDR3 DNA is TGTGCCAGCAGCTACGACAGGGGGCCTACCTACGAGCAGTACTTC. Protein: CASSYDRGPTYEQYF.

On this clone itself: Other nucleotide sequences from this sample produce the same CDR3. Written as DNA, the CDR3 is TGTGCCAGCTCACCTGACAGGAGCAATCAGCCCCAGCATTTT. Its protein is CASSPDRSNQPQHF. The chain employs TRBV18 and TRBJ1-5; tentatively, D is TRBD1 (6 bases). V shed 3 bases and J shed 1 base, with 7 bases lying between them. The CDR3 sequence is 14 residues long. Germline V gives CDR1 KGHSH, CDR2 LQKENI.